This T cell receptor beta chain was profiled in a study of T and B cells in COVID-19 patients (dated by TCRdb to between 2020 and 2021). Broadly, across the study: Using TRB and IGH repertoire sequencing of peripheral blood, the study characterized adaptive immunity in COVID-19 patients who had active infection or had recovered. The recovered cohort included more than 15 patients who contributed 20 samples, and most of those patients had mild to moderate COVID-19 that was managed on an outpatient basis. Patients in the recovered cohort had a median age of around 34 years, compared with 67 years for patients in the active-infection cohort. Of the 20 to 25 patients in the active-infection cohort, eleven to twelve were critically ill and needed mechanical ventilation or ECMO. Comorbidities linked to unfavorable COVID-19 outcome were present in about 90% of the roughly 20 patients in the active-infection cohort. Over 7.5 million TCR sequences were analysed from a TCR and BCR sequence repository that comprised roughly 38 patients and 69 time points. A couple of patients were in both the active and recovered cohorts because samples existed from active disease and from after recovery. For the repertoire analyses, the comparison was an age-matched reference group of roughly 40 healthy donors who were negative for COVID-19 antibodies. Up to 9 follow-up blood samples were collected per patient, with some samples spanning different disease stages in the same individual. Results the study describes overall, beyond this receptor: TRB repertoires were highly clonal in active COVID-19, whereas diversity and richness at recovery rose above healthy donor levels. It was stated that prospective validation of the reported TCR clusters was required before the clusters could be put to clinical use. The cohort was considered too small for HLA contributions to COVID-19 susceptibility or severity to be assessed. Blood samples obtained from mildly ill patients during symptoms, as well as early samples obtained from severe cases, were available only in scarce numbers. Strongly skewed TRBV/TRBJ gene usage was reported in patients with COVID-19. Specific T cell subsets (CD4+/Treg/CD8+) and sorted SARS-CoV-2-responsive or tetramer+ T cells had not yet been sequenced, and these experiments were ongoing. A total of 2,331 exclusive TCR clusters, including approximately 30 low-pGen clusters, were found in the recovered cohort.

The sample holds a few counts of this clonotype. Its binding antigen is unknown. Per-base qualities were not stored, and no clone one base away is much larger. At the junction V is shortened by 0 bases and J by 3 bases, with 5 bases in between. The CDR3 holds 13 amino acids from the cysteine to the phenylalanine. Only CDR3 DNA is held: 39 bases, read in frame from base 1. As encoded in the germline V gene, CDR1 is KGHSH while CDR2 is LQKENI. Instrument on record: Illumina MiSeq. Multiplex PCR with BIOMED2 TRB-A/B primer pools was used to amplify TRB rearrangements. Two consecutive PCRs added Illumina-compatible adapters and 7-nucleotide sample barcodes to the amplicons. Phusion HS II polymerase was used for all library PCRs. The amplicons were purified from gel with the NucleoSpin Gel and PCR Clean-up kit, measured on Qubit, and combined at roughly 4.3 nM. Amplicon pool quality was checked on an Agilent 2100 Bioanalyzer before Illumina next-generation sequencing. Under the source paper's analysis protocol: Annotation of TRB rearrangements was done in MiXCR 3.0.8 with the default MiXCR reference library. Non-productive reads and sequences with fewer than 2 reads were removed, and each unique CDR3 nucleotide sequence was counted as one clone. R 3.5.1 was used to calculate clonality, diversity, richness and V-J gene usage. GLIPH2 was used to cluster TCRs based on CDR3 similarity, and OLGA was used to calculate the generation probabilities. GLIPH2 clusters were kept only when the clusters contained at least four unique TCR clonotypes present in at least three individuals. TCRdb redid the processing of the public reads, applying fastp at Q25 and MiXCR, and retained in-frame beta chains. Each CDR3 protein appears once, grouped with its most common genes and DNA. TCRdb, not the authors, supplied the V and J calls. Within this sample are fewer than 8,500 distinct CDR3 sequences, with about 31% of them counted one time only. The leading ten clones occupy approximately 20% of the sample.

Genomic DNA extracted from blood was used in amounts of roughly 220-500 ng for amplification of TRB repertoires. The chain couples TRBV18 to TRBJ1-2; the D gene assignment is ambiguous. This sequence originates from a human donor with active COVID-19. The sequencing sample was made of blood. This receptor carries the CDR3 CASSPPGDYGYTF. At the DNA level, the sequence is TGTGCCAGCTCACCACCCGGGGACTATGGCTACACCTTC.